Listed here are 15 T cell receptor beta chains from one sample, sequenced in a study of T cell responses to AZD1222 COVID-19 vaccine (dated by TCRdb to about 2021). Libraries were built with the immunoSEQ multiplex PCR assay. The table comes from immuneACCESS by way of TCRdb, which keeps in-frame sequences with V and J called. Part of the clones is missing from these tables; in studies checked, under half for an unresolved V gene and the rest for unknown reasons. Within this sample are about 130,000 clones, with roughly 86% of them counted one time only. Of the sample, 10% is held by the ten largest clones. The time point label of this sample denotes: baseline before first vaccination. Sequenced material: peripheral blood, taken on day 0 of AZD1222 vaccination. The receptors were gathered from an adult in good health.

The CDR3 DNA follows: TGCGCCAGCAGCTTGTTATCAGGCTCCTACGAGCAGTACTTC. This codes for CASSLLSGSYEQYF. The chain is built from TRBV5-1 and TRBJ2-7; D gene ambiguous. V dropped 1 base and J dropped 0 bases, with 8 bases sitting between them. Germline V gene sequence: CDR1 SGHRS, CDR2 YFSETQ. The CDR3 extends over 14 amino acids.

Notes on this clone: This same CDR3 is encoded by further DNA sequences in the sample. The chain has TRBV5-1 and TRBJ2-3; weak D call: TRBD2 (6 bases). Germline lookup yields CDR1 SGHRS and CDR2 YFSETQ. Deletions cut 1 base from V and 3 bases from J, with 12 bases between. The CDR3 covers 15 residues. The CDR3 nucleotides read TGCGCCAGCAGCTTGAGGTGGGGGGTGACAGATACGCAGTATTTT. Protein sequence: CASSLRWGVTDTQYF.

The chain couples TRBV30 to TRBJ1-1; D remains ambiguous. The V end lost 4 bases, the J end lost 1 base, and 10 bases lay between the germline ends. Looked up from germline, CDR1 is GTSNPN and CDR2 is SVGIG (reference sequence). The CDR3 is made up of 13 amino acids. The CDR3 sequence is CAWTPSRNTEAFF. DNA for the CDR3: TGTGCCTGGACTCCTAGCCGGAACACTGAAGCTTTCTTT.

The chain recombines TRBV6-2 or TRBV6-3 with TRBJ2-4, with no clear D. Germline assignment: CDR1 MNHEY and CDR2 SVGEGT. Trimming took off 2 bases at V and 0 bases at J, with 5 bases between the two ends. The CDR3 loop spans 14 amino acids. The CDR3 nucleotides read TGTGCCAGCAGTTACACCTTAGCCAAAAACATTCAGTACTTC. Protein: CASSYTLAKNIQYF.

The genes are TRBV7-3 and TRBJ2-2; D remains unclear. The CDR3 length is 14 residues. With 4 bases removed from V and 7 bases from J, the gap between germline ends came to 13 bases. Germline V gene lookup returns CDR1 SGHTA and CDR2 FQGTGA. CDR3 sequence: CASSSSPPYGELFF. The CDR3 DNA follows: TGTGCCAGCAGCTCGAGCCCCCCATACGGGGAGCTGTTTTTT.

The chain combines TRBV2 with TRBJ2-7; TRBD2 matches 7 bases. In germline, CDR1 is SNHLY, CDR2 FYNNEI. This CDR3 spans 15 amino acids. The junction had 2 bases not matched to a gene; V was cut back by 0 bases and J by 0 bases. Here the CDR3 reads CASSEAGTTSYEQYF. The CDR3 DNA reads TGTGCCAGCAGTGAAGCCGGGACTACCTCCTACGAGCAGTACTTC.

The V call is TRBV24-1, the J call TRBJ1-5, with 11 nucleotides matching TRBD1. The J segment lost 0 bases and the V segment lost 4 bases, leaving 1 base of the junction unmatched. The CDR3 is 16 amino acids. Germline values: CDR1 KGHDR, CDR2 SFDVKD. The CDR3 region is CATSEGQGASNQPQHF. CDR3 nucleotide sequence: TGTGCCACCAGTGAAGGACAGGGGGCTAGCAATCAGCCCCAGCATTTT.

The gene calls are TRBV19 and TRBJ2-3; 12 bases agree with TRBD2. Germline V gene data show CDR1 as LNHDA and CDR2 as SQIVND (reference sequence). The CDR3 extends over 18 amino acids. V dropped 6 bases and J dropped 6; count of bases not matched to a gene: 16. CDR3 coding DNA: TGTGCCAGTAGGGTCCAACCCCCCAGACTAGCGGGAGTGGATACGCAGTATTTT. Protein sequence: CASRVQPPRLAGVDTQYF.

The chain uses TRBV4-3 and TRBJ2-2, with 8 positions matching TRBD2. Unmatched junction bases numbered 5, after V lost 0 bases and J lost 5 bases. This CDR3 has 16 residues. CDR1 and CDR2 (germline): LGHNA, YSLEER. The CDR3 coding sequence is TGCGCCAGCAGCCAAGACGGGAGGGGATATACCGGGGAGCTGTTTTTT. Translating gives CASSQDGRGYTGELFF.

The chain combines TRBV5-1 with TRBJ2-5, with D perhaps TRBD1 (6 bases). The V and J ends lost 0 bases and 4 bases respectively, with 16 bases between them. CDR1 is SGHRS and CDR2 is YFSETQ in the germline V gene. CDR3 size: 16 residues. CDR3 sequence reads: CASSLGSSLQGETQYF. In nucleotides, the CDR3 is TGCGCCAGCAGCTTGGGTTCGTCTTTACAGGGAGAGACCCAGTACTTC.

The chain couples TRBV9 to TRBJ2-1; weak D call: TRBD2 (5 bases). The V and J ends lost 3 bases and 5 bases respectively, with 9 bases between them. The CDR3 totals 13 residues. Per the germline V gene, CDR1 is SGDLS and CDR2 is YYNGEE. CDR3 in amino acids: CASSARTHNEQFF. The CDR3 coding sequence is TGTGCCAGCAGCGCGCGGACTCACAATGAGCAGTTCTTC.

V gene TRBV2 combines with J gene TRBJ2-5; a weak D match, TRBD2 (6 bases). V lost 8 bases, J lost 5 bases, and 15 bases lay in between. The CDR3 is 13 amino acids. Germline CDR1 reads SNHLY; CDR2 reads FYNNEI. The CDR3 sequence: CASYPGDRETQYF. CDR3 sequence (DNA): TGTGCCAGCTATCCGGGGGATAGGGAGACCCAGTACTTC. Looking up the rest from reference TRBV2 and TRBJ2-5 gives the full variable domain: EPEVTQTPSHQVTQMGQEVILRCVPISNHLYFYWYRQILGQKVEFLVSFYNNEISEKSEIFDDQFSVERPDGSNFTLKIRSTKLEDSAMYFCASYPGDRETQYFGPGTRLLVL.

The chain carries TRBV4-2 and TRBJ1-2; D is unresolved. The CDR3 length is 17 residues. The V gene's germline CDR1 is LGHNA and CDR2 YNFKEQ. Trimming left V 4 bases short and J 6 bases short, with 24 bases between. CDR3 protein: CASSPKPLADLVDGYTF. CDR3 nucleotides: TGTGCCAGCAGCCCGAAGCCCCTGGCCGACCTCGTCGATGGCTACACCTTC.

This chain uses TRBV6-5 with TRBJ2-3; D remains unclear. Trimming took off 10 bases at V and 2 bases at J, with 16 bases between the two ends. Germline-derived CDR1 and CDR2 are MNHEY and SVGAGI. CDR3 length equals 14 residues. The CDR3 here is CATRKGSATDTQYF. The CDR3 nucleotides are TGTGCCACCCGGAAAGGGTCGGCCACAGATACGCAGTATTTT.

J is TRBJ1-3 and V is TRBV6-6; D is perhaps TRBD1 (6 bases). Germline assignment: CDR1 MNHNY and CDR2 SVGAGI (reference sequence). Trimming removed 0 bases at V and 4 bases at J, with 10 bases between. CDR3 length: 15 residues. The CDR3 protein is CASSYSLGHGNTIYF. The CDR3 nucleotides read TGTGCCAGCAGTTACTCGTTGGGACACGGAAACACCATATATTTT.